This T cell receptor (beta chain) was recovered during a study of T cell repertoires in cytomegalovirus infection. Each CDR3 protein gets one entry after TCRdb re-called the reads with MiXCR. The data contain 300,000 or so distinct CDR3 sequences, under 30% of them seen just once; the ten biggest clones take up approximately 15%. The TCR was taken from a human donor in good health (CMV status not recorded). Some clones in this sample may be carry-over from other donors' samples. The sequenced material came from PBMCs.

CDR3 in amino acids: CSATRGISGANVLTF. Here the CDR3 DNA reads TGCAGTGCTACCAGGGGGATCTCTGGGGCCAACGTCCTGACTTTC. The chain combines TRBV20-1 with TRBJ2-6; the match to TRBD1 covers 7 bases. Per germline, CDR1 DFQATT and CDR2 SNEGSKA (reference sequence). V shed 4 bases, J shed 0 bases, and the junction held 3 bases outside the gene matches. This CDR3 is 15 amino acids long.